This TCR beta chain was retrieved from a study of cytomegalovirus exposure and HLA in healthy donors. The study ran its PCR with 60 Vbeta and 13 Jbeta primers. Method: immunoSEQ multiplex PCR; TCRdb's copy keeps in-frame clones and lacks some. This table has around 210,000 clones, 70% to 80% appearing once. The V end lost 4 bases, the J end lost 7 bases, and 14 bases lay between the germline ends. The CDR3 has 13 amino acids. Per germline, CDR1 SGHNT and CDR2 YYREEE (reference sequence). This receptor was identified in a male donor in good health and CMV-seropositive. The sequenced sample consisted of PBMCs. The rearrangement joins TRBV5-4 to TRBJ1-1; D not certain. CDR3 nucleotide sequence: TGTGCCAGCAGCATCGACTCCCCCGGTGAAGCTTTCTTT. Residues: CASSIDSPGEAFF. The full variable domain, completed using reference TRBV5-4 and TRBJ1-1, is ETGVTQSPTHLIKTRGQQVTLRCSSQSGHNTVSWYQQALGQGPQFIFQYYREEENGRGNFPPRFSGLQFPNYSSELNVNALELDDSALYLCASSIDSPGEAFFGQGTRLTVV.